This TCR beta chain appears in the sequencing data of a study of blood T cell repertoires in COVID-19. Residents of over 20 US areas, aged roughly 18 to 90 years, made up the participants. Two negative PCRs, clearance, or symptom resolution were required of recovered Cohort 3 donors. Germline trimming cut 2 bases from V and 1 base from J; bases unmatched to any gene: 4. This CDR3 is built from 15 residues. CDR1 and CDR2 from the germline V gene are SQVTM and ANQGSEA. The method was immunoSEQ multiplex PCR; TCRdb's version includes in-frame clones alone and lacks a portion of them. The profile shows fewer than 300,000 clones, 85% of them singletons.

Sequencing was done on a sample of PBMCs or T cells enriched from blood (not recorded which). The source is a woman between 50 and 59 years old who had recovered from COVID-19. The chain has TRBV29-1 and TRBJ2-1; 8 nucleotides match TRBD2. This CDR3 is CSVEFTGGSYNEQFF. The CDR3 coding sequence is TGCAGCGTTGAATTTACGGGGGGGTCCTACAATGAGCAGTTCTTC.